This TCR beta chain was identified in a study of T cells in Graves' hyperthyroidism and ophthalmopathy. Overall study findings and caveats: Blood also contained most expanded thyroid clonotypes above 0.001.

Patients affected by ophthalmopathy presented a Clinical Activity Score of at least 3, a NOSPECS grade of at least 4, and disease duration below 3 months. There were TCR beta CDR3 regions amplified from RNA transcripts. A set of HTBI primers served as the primers for a first-round RT-PCR of the TCR CDR3. TCRdb re-called the multiplex PCR reads through MiXCR, storing one row per CDR3 protein. The sample consists of 400,000 or so distinct CDR3 sequences, 12% to 15% of them appearing once. The CDR3 consists of 15 residues. The germline gives CDR1 SGHVS, CDR2 FQNEAQ. V lost 3 bases and J 3 bases, leaving 14 bases between the germline ends. This clonotype was picked up many times. Its antigen is still unknown.

The sample comprised blood. The sequence derives from a woman aged 55-75 years with Graves' ophthalmopathy. This chain joins TRBV7-8 and TRBJ1-2; no reliable D call. CDR3 nucleotides: TGTGCCAGCAGCTTTAACTCGATGGGCGACTATGGCTACACCTTC. Amino acids: CASSFNSMGDYGYTF.